This TCR beta chain was identified during a study of blood T cells in healthy people across ages. Combining a sample-barcoded 5' primer with a J-beta primer mix, a second PCR ran for roughly 7 to 12 cycles. One entry per CDR3 protein results from TCRdb running MiXCR on the 5' RACE reads. The sample carries some 1.5 million distinct CDR3 sequences, about 28% recorded once. The study's findings and limits: Any conclusive comparison of naive versus antigen-experienced cells was prevented by using unsorted PBMCs. Per million T cells, TCR beta diversity dropped about linearly as age rose.

Comment on this clonotype: Its antigen is currently unknown.

The authors drew approximately 10 milliliters of peripheral blood from each donor. This CDR3 contains 15 residues. Unmatched junction bases numbered 9, after V lost 4 bases and J lost 8 bases. The germline V gene encodes CDR1 SGHRS and CDR2 YFSETQ. The chain couples TRBV5-1 to TRBJ2-1; 10 positions agree with TRBD2. Input material: blood. The receptor's source is a woman aged 25 to 45 in good health. The CDR3 here is CASSPRAGGPDEQFF. The CDR3 coding sequence is TGCGCCAGCAGCCCCAGAGCGGGAGGGCCTGATGAGCAGTTCTTC.